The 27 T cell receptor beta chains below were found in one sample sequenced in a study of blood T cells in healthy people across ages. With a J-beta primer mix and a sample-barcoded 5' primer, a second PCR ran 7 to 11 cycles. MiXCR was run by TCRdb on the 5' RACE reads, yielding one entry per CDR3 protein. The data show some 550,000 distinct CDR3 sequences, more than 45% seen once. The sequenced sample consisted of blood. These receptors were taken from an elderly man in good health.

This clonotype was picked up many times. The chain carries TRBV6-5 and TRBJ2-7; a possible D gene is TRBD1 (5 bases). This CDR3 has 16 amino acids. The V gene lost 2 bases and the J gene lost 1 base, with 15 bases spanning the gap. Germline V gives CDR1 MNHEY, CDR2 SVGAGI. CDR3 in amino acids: CASSYDRSAGSYEQYF. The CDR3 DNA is TGTGCCAGCAGTTACGATCGTTCGGCAGGGTCCTACGAGCAGTACTTC.

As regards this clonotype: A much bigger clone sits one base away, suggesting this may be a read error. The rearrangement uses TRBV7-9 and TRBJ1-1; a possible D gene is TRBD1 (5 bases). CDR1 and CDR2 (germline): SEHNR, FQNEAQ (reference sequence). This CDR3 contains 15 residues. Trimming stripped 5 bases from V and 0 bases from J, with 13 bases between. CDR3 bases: TGTGCCAGCAGCCCGTCACGGGGGATGAACACTGAAGCTTTCTTT. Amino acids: CASSPSRGMNTEAFF.

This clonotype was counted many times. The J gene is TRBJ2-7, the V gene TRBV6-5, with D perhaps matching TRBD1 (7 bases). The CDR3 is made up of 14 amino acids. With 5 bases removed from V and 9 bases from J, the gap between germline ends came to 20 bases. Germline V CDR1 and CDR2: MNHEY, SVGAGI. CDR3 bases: TGTGCCAGCAGTCCCCGACAGGGAGGTCGTTTGCAGTACTTC. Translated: CASSPRQGGRLQYF.

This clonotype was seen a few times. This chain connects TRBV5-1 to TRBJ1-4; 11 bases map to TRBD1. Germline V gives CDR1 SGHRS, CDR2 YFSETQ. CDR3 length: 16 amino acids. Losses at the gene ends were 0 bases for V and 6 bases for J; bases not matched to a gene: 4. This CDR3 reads CASSLAPGQGDEKLFF. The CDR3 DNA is TGCGCCAGCAGCTTGGCGCCGGGACAGGGGGATGAAAAACTGTTTTTT. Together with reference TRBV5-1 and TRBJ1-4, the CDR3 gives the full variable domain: KAGVTQTPRYLIKTRGQQVTLSCSPISGHRSVSWYQQTPGQGLQFLFEYFSETQRNKGNFPGRFSGRQFSNSRSEMNVSTLELGDSALYLCASSLAPGQGDEKLFFGSGTQLSVL.

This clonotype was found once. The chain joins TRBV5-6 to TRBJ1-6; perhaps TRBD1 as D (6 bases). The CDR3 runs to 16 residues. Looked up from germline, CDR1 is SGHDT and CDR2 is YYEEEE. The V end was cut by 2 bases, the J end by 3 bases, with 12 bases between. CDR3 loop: CASSLPDRRYNSPLHF. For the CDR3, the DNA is TGTGCCAGCAGCTTACCAGACAGGCGCTATAATTCACCCCTCCACTTT.

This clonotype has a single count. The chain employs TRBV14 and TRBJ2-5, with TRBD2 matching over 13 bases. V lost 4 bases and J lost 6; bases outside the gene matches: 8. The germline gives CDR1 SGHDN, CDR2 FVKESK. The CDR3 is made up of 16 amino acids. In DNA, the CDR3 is TGTGCCAGCAGCCCCCGCGGACTAGCGGGAGACAAGACCCAGTACTTC. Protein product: CASSPRGLAGDKTQYF. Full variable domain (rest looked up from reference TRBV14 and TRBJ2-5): EAGVTQFPSHSVIEKGQTVTLRCDPISGHDNLYWYRRVMGKEIKFLLHFVKESKQDESGMPNNRFLAERTGGTYSTLKVQPAELEDSGVYFCASSPRGLAGDKTQYFGPGTRLLVL.

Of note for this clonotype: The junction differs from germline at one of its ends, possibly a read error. The CDR3 spells CSARVASRMGEPFF. The CDR3 coding sequence is TGCAGTGCTAGGGTTGCCTCCCGGATGGGGGAACCTTTTTTT. The rearrangement joins TRBV20-1 to TRBJ1-1; D may be TRBD1 (5 bases). Germline lookup yields CDR1 DFQATT and CDR2 SNEGSKA (reference sequence). This CDR3 has 14 residues.

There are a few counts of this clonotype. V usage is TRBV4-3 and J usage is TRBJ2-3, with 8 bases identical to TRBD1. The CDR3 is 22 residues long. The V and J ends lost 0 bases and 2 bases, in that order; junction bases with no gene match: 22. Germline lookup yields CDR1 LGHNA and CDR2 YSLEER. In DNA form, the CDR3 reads TGCGCCAGCAGCCAAGATCCGGTTACAGGGGGTAGAAGCGGGCTCGACACAGATACGCAGTATTTT. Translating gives CASSQDPVTGGRSGLDTDTQYF.

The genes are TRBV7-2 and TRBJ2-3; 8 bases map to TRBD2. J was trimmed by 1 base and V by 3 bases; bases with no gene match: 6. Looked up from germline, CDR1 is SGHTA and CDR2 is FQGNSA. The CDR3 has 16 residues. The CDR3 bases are TGTGCCAGCAGCTTTCGGCGGGGGGTACGCACAGATACGCAGTATTTT. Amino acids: CASSFRRGVRTDTQYF.

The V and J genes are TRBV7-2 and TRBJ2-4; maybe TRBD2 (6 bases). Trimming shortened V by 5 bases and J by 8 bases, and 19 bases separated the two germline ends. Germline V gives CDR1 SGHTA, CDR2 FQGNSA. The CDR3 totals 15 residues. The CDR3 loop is CASSPSLGLEHIQYF. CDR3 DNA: TGTGCCAGCAGCCCGAGCCTGGGACTTGAACACATTCAGTACTTC.

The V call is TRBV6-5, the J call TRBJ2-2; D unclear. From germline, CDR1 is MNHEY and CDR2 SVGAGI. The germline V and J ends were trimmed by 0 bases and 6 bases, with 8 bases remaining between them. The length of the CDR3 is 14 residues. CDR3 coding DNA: TGTGCCAGCAGTTACTCCCGGGCTTCCGGGGAGCTGTTTTTT. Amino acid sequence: CASSYSRASGELFF.

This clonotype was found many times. The CDR3 sequence: CASSYLGDPNYEQYF. The DNA for the CDR3 is TGTGCCAGCAGTTACTTGGGGGACCCTAACTACGAGCAGTACTTC. The V gene is TRBV6-6, the J gene TRBJ2-7; D is tentatively TRBD1 or TRBD2 (5 bases each). CDR3 length equals 15 residues. Trimming shortened V by 1 base and J by 3 bases, and 13 bases separated the two germline ends. Germline V gene data show CDR1 as MNHNY and CDR2 as SVGAGI (reference sequence).

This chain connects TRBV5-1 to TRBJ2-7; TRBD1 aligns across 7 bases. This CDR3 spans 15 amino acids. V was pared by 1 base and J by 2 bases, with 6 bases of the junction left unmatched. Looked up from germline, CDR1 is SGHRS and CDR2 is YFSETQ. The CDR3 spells CASSLLTGSTYEQYF. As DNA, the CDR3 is TGCGCCAGCAGCTTGTTGACAGGGAGCACCTACGAGCAGTACTTC. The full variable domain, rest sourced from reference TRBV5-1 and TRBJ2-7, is KAGVTQTPRYLIKTRGQQVTLSCSPISGHRSVSWYQQTPGQGLQFLFEYFSETQRNKGNFPGRFSGRQFSNSRSEMNVSTLELGDSALYLCASSLLTGSTYEQYFGPGTRLTVT.

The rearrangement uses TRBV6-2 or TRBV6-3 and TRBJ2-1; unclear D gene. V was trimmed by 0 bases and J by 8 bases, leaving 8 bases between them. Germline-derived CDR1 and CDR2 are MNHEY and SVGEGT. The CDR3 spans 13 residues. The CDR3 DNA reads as TGTGCCAGCAGTTACTCGTCCTCCGATGAGCAGTTCTTC. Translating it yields CASSYSSSDEQFF.

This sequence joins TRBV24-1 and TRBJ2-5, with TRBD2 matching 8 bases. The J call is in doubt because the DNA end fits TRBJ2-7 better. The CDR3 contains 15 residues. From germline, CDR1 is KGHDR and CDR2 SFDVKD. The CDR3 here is CATSGRGAGDHEQYF. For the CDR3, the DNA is TGTGCCACCAGTGGCCGAGGAGCGGGAGACCACGAGCAGTACTTC.

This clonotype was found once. The CDR3 spells CASSLVTGGGADTQYF. The CDR3, as DNA: TGCGCCAGCAGCTTGGTTACGGGCGGCGGGGCAGATACGCAGTATTTT. This chain uses TRBV5-1 with TRBJ2-3; TRBD2 is a possible D gene (6 bases). The V gene lost 0 bases and the J gene lost 4 bases, with 15 bases spanning the gap. The length of the CDR3 is 16 residues. Germline CDR1 SGHRS, CDR2 YFSETQ.

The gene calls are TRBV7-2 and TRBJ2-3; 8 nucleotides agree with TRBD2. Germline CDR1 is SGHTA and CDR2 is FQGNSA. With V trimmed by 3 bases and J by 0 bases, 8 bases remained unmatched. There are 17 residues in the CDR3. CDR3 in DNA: TGTGCCAGCAGCTTCTCCTTTGCGGGGGGTAGCACAGATACGCAGTATTTT. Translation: CASSFSFAGGSTDTQYF.

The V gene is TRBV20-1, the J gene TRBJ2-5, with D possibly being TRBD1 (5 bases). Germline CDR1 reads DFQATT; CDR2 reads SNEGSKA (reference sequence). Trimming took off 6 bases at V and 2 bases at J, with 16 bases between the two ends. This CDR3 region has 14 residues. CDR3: CSALGLEQQETQYF. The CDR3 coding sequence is TGCAGTGCCCTGGGGCTGGAGCAACAAGAGACCCAGTACTTC.

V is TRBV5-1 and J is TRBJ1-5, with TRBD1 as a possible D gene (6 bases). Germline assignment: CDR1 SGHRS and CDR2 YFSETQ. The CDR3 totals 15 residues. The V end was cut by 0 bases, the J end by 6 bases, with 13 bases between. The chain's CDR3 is CASSLAPGAVQPQHF. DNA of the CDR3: TGCGCCAGCAGCTTGGCGCCAGGGGCCGTTCAGCCCCAGCATTTT. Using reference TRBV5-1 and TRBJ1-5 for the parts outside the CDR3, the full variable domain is KAGVTQTPRYLIKTRGQQVTLSCSPISGHRSVSWYQQTPGQGLQFLFEYFSETQRNKGNFPGRFSGRQFSNSRSEMNVSTLELGDSALYLCASSLAPGAVQPQHFGDGTRLSIL.

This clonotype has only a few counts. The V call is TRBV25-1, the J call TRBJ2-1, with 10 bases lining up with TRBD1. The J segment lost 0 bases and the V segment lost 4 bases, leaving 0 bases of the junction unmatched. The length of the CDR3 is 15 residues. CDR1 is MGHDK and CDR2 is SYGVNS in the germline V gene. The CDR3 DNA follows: TGTGCCAGCAGTGGGGACAGGGGCTCCTACAATGAGCAGTTCTTC. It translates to CASSGDRGSYNEQFF.

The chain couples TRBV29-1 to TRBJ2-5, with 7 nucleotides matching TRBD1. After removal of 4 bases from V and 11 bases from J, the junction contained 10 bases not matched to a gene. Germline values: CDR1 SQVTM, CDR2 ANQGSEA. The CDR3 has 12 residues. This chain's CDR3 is CSVVRGDRVQYF. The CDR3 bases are TGCAGCGTTGTACGGGGCGACAGGGTGCAGTACTTC.

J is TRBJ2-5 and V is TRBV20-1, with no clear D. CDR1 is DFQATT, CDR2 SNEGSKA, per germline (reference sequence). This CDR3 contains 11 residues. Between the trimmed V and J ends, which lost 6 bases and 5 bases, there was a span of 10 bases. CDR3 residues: CSAPVWETQYF. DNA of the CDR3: TGCAGTGCCCCTGTCTGGGAGACCCAGTACTTC.

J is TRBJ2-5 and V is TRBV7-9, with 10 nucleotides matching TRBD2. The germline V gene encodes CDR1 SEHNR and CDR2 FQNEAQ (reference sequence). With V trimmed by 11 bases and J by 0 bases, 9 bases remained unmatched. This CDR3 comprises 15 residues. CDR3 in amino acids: CAGQPTSGYQETQYF. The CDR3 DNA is TGTGCCGGCCAGCCGACTAGCGGGTACCAAGAGACCCAGTACTTC.

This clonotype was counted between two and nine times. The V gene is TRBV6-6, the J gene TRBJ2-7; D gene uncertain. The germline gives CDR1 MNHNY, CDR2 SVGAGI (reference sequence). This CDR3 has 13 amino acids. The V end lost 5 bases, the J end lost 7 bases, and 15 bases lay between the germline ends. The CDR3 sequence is CASSDDGVREQYF. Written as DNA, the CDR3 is TGTGCCAGCAGTGACGATGGAGTACGGGAGCAGTACTTC.

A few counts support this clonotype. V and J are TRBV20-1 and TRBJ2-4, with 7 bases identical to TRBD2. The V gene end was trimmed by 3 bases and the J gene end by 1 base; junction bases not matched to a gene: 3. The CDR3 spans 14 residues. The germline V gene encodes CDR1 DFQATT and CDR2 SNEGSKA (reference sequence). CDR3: CSASLRGAKNIQYF. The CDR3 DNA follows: TGCAGTGCTAGTTTGCGGGGGGCCAAAAACATTCAGTACTTC.

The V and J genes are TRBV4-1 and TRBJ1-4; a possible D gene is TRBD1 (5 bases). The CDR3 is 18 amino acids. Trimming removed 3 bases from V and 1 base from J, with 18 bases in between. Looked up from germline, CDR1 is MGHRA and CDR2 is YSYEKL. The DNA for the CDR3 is TGCGCCAGCAGCCACCCACGTGGGGGGTATCGAACTAATGAAAAACTGTTTTTT. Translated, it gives CASSHPRGGYRTNEKLFF.

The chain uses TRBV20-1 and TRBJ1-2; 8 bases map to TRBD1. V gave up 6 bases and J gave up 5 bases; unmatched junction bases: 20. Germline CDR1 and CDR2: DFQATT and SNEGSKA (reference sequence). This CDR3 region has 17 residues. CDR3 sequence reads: CSARTGSKPSREYGYTF. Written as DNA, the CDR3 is TGCAGTGCCAGGACAGGGAGTAAACCCAGCCGAGAATATGGCTACACCTTC.